This TCR beta chain emerged from a study of blood T cell repertoires in COVID-19. V lost 3 bases to trimming and J lost 4 bases, with 9 bases between them. This CDR3 comprises 13 residues. CDR1 is MNHEY and CDR2 is SMNVEV in the germline V gene (reference sequence). In the study's own analysis: For nucleated cells, counts were estimated from reference gene primer amplification. Sequenced by immunoSEQ multiplex PCR; TCRdb stores in-frame clones only, minus some. For V, J and clone size, that table is used; D and trimming come from the DNA. The data hold 280,000 or so clones, with nearly 90% observed a single time.

The sequenced sample consisted of PBMCs or T cells enriched from blood (not recorded which). This chain connects TRBV27 to TRBJ2-5; a weak D match, TRBD2 (6 bases). This receptor was obtained from a woman between 18 and 29 years old with acute COVID-19. Written as DNA, the CDR3 is TGTGCCAGCAGTTTGTGGGGAGGAGAGACCCAGTACTTC. This codes for CASSLWGGETQYF.